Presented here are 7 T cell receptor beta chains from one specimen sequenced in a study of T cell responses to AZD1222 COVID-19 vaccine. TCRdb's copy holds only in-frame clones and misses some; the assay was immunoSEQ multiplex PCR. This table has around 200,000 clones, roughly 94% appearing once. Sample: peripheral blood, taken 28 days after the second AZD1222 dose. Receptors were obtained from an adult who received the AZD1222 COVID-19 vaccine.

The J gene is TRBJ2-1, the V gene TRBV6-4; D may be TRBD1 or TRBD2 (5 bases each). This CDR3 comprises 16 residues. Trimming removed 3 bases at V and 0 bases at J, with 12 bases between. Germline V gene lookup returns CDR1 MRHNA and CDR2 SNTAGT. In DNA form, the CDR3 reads TGTGCCAGCAGTGATTTTAGTGGGGGCTCCTACAATGAGCAGTTCTTC. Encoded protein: CASSDFSGGSYNEQFF.

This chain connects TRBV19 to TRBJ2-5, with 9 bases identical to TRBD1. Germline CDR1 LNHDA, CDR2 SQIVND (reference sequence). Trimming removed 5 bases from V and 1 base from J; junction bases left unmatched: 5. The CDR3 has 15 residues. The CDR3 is CASSPRTGAQETQYF. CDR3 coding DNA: TGTGCCAGTAGTCCCCGGACAGGGGCCCAAGAGACCCAGTACTTC.

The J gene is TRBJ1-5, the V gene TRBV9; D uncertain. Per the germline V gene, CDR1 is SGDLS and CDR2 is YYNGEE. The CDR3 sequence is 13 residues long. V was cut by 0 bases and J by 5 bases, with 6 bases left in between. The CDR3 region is CASSVVPYQPQHF. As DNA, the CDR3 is TGTGCCAGCAGCGTAGTCCCGTATCAGCCCCAGCATTTT.

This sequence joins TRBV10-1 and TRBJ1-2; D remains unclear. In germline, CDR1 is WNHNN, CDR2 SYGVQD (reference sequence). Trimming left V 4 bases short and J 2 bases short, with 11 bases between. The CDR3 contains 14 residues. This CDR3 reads CASSGSSGNYGYTF. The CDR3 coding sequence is TGCGCCAGCAGTGGGTCTTCGGGCAACTATGGCTACACCTTC.

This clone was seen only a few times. The chain's CDR3 is CASRPTGNYGYTF. Written as DNA, the CDR3 is TGTGCCAGCAGGCCGACAGGAAACTATGGCTACACCTTC. V usage is TRBV12-3 or TRBV12-4 and J usage is TRBJ1-2, with D possibly matching TRBD1 (6 bases). CDR3 length: 13 amino acids. V was shortened by 6 bases and J by 2 bases, with 10 bases between the two germline ends.

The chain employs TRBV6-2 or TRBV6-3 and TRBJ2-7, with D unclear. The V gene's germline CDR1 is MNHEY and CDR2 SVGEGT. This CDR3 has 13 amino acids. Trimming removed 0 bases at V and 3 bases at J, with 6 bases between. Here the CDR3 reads CASSYSIRYEQYF. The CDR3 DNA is TGTGCCAGCAGTTACTCGATTCGCTACGAGCAGTACTTC.

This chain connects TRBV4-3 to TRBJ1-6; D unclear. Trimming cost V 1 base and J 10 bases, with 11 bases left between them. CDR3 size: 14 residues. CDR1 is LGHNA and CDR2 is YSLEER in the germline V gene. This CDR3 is CASSQVVLFSPLHF. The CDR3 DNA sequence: TGCGCCAGCAGCCAAGTGGTTCTGTTCTCACCCCTCCACTTT.